The next 14 T cell receptor beta chains were all read from a single sample in a study of OX40 agonist ivuxolimab in advanced cancers. Using immunoSEQ multiplex PCR, the repertoire was profiled, and TCRdb retains in-frame clones only, with some absent. The top ten hold about 6.3% of the sample, which has more than 65,000 clones, over 65% seen once. This material consisted of CD4+ or CD8+ T cells sorted from blood, taken in a trial of the OX40 agonist ivuxolimab. The receptors were sampled from an adult with an advanced solid tumor such as melanoma, head and neck, liver or kidney cancer.

The rearrangement joins TRBV5-1 to TRBJ1-1, with 7 bases that match TRBD1. Unmatched junction bases numbered 7, after V lost 2 bases and J lost 0 bases. This CDR3 is built from 16 residues. CDR1 is SGHRS, CDR2 YFSETQ, per germline. The CDR3 region has the DNA TGCGCCAGCAGCTTACGGGACAGCCTGATGAACACTGAAGCTTTCTTT. As protein: CASSLRDSLMNTEAFF.

This rearrangement joins TRBV11-3 to TRBJ1-2, with D perhaps matching TRBD1 (6 bases). CDR3 length: 14 residues. The V gene's germline CDR1 is SGHNT and CDR2 YENEEA. The V gene lost 0 bases and the J gene lost 7 bases, with 12 bases spanning the gap. The CDR3 protein is CASSLDQQGGGYTF. The CDR3 DNA follows: TGTGCCAGCAGCTTAGATCAACAGGGTGGTGGCTACACCTTC.

This clone was recorded once. This rearrangement joins TRBV29-1 to TRBJ2-7, with TRBD2 identical over 8 bases. The trim removed 6 bases at V and 6 bases at J, leaving 10 bases unmatched. This CDR3 is built from 13 residues. Looked up from germline, CDR1 is SQVTM and CDR2 is ANQGSEA. The CDR3 reads CSVVAGTVLEQYF. For the CDR3, the DNA is TGCAGCGTAGTAGCGGGAACGGTCCTCGAGCAGTACTTC.

The CDR3 DNA reads as TGTGCCAGCAGCTTACTTTCTAGCGGGAGTTCGAATGAGCAGTTCTTC. Translating it yields CASSLLSSGSSNEQFF. The genes are TRBV7-3 and TRBJ2-1, with TRBD2 matching 10 bases. Losses at the gene ends were 2 bases for V and 7 bases for J; bases not matched to a gene: 8. Germline loops: CDR1 SGHTA, CDR2 FQGTGA. The CDR3 runs 16 residues.

The chain joins TRBV11-2 to TRBJ1-2; 9 bases match TRBD1. J gave up 3 bases and V 5 bases, and 7 bases lay outside the gene matches. Germline CDR1 and CDR2: SGHAT and FQNNGV. CDR3 length: 15 amino acids. CDR3 sequence reads: CASSGQGSRYYGYTF. CDR3 DNA: TGTGCCAGCAGCGGACAGGGGTCCCGTTACTATGGCTACACCTTC.

The chain recombines TRBV30 with TRBJ2-7; maybe TRBD2 (5 bases). Trimming pared 0 bases from V and 9 bases from J, leaving 15 bases between. Germline CDR1 GTSNPN, CDR2 SVGIG (reference sequence). CDR3 length: 13 amino acids. The CDR3 bases are TGTGCCTGGAGTGTGTCGCAAACTGGAGGGCAGTACTTC. Protein product: CAWSVSQTGGQYF.

The chain recombines TRBV6-6 with TRBJ1-5; TRBD1 aligns across 7 bases. This CDR3 contains 15 residues. Trimming removed 5 bases from V and 6 bases from J; junction bases left unmatched: 10. Germline assignment: CDR1 MNHNY and CDR2 SVGAGI (reference sequence). DNA for the CDR3: TGTGCCAGCAGTCGGGACAGTAAGGGCGTTCAGCCCCAGCATTTT. It codes for CASSRDSKGVQPQHF.

The chain has TRBV7-2 and TRBJ1-1; D might be TRBD1 (5 bases). V dropped 4 bases and J dropped 5 bases, with 14 bases sitting between them. There are 14 residues in the CDR3. The germline V gene has CDR1 SGHTA and CDR2 FQGNSA. The CDR3 loop reads CASSSSGGQTEAFF. CDR3 bases: TGTGCCAGCAGCTCTTCGGGGGGTCAGACTGAAGCTTTCTTT.

The DNA of the CDR3 is TGTGCCAGTAGTTACGCGGCAGGGGTCTATTCCTACGAGCAGTACTTC. Protein: CASSYAAGVYSYEQYF. The rearrangement links TRBV19 to TRBJ2-7, with D tentatively TRBD1 (6 bases). The CDR3 runs to 16 residues. V was cut by 5 bases and J by 1 base, with 18 bases left in between. Germline CDR1 is LNHDA and CDR2 is SQIVND (reference sequence).

The chain carries TRBV19 and TRBJ1-4, with D possibly matching TRBD1 (6 bases). V was shortened by 6 bases and J by 16 bases, with 15 bases between the two germline ends. CDR3 length: 11 amino acids. The V gene's germline CDR1 is LNHDA and CDR2 SQIVND (reference sequence). The CDR3 sequence is CASSHNDRQFF. DNA for the CDR3: TGTGCCAGTAGCCATAACGACAGGCAGTTTTTT. Variable domain in full (rest from reference TRBV19 and TRBJ1-4): DGGITQSPKYLFRKEGQNVTLSCEQNLNHDAMYWYRQDPGQGLRLIYYSQIVNDFQKGDIAEGYSVSREKKESFPLTVTSAQKNPTAFYLCASSHNDRQFFGSGTQLSVL.

The genes are TRBV6-6 and TRBJ2-1; no clear D. This CDR3 region has 13 residues. Germline CDR1 and CDR2: MNHNY and SVGAGI (reference sequence). Between the trimmed V and J ends, which lost 0 bases and 8 bases, there was a span of 8 bases. The CDR3 is CASSYSNGDEQFF. The CDR3 nucleotides read TGTGCCAGCAGTTACTCGAATGGGGATGAGCAGTTCTTC.

The V gene is TRBV27, the J gene TRBJ1-2, with D unclear. The CDR3 runs to 14 residues. The V and J ends lost 6 bases and 6 bases respectively, with 17 bases between them. CDR1 and CDR2 (germline): MNHEY, SMNVEV (reference sequence). CDR3 region: CASRAGTLGDGYTF. The CDR3 DNA follows: TGTGCCAGCAGGGCGGGAACATTAGGAGATGGCTACACCTTC.

The rearrangement uses TRBV6-6 and TRBJ1-4, with 8 bases lining up with TRBD1. Germline V CDR1 and CDR2: MNHNY, SVGAGI (reference sequence). This CDR3 region has 12 residues. Trimming removed 8 bases from V and 10 bases from J; junction bases left unmatched: 6. CDR3 sequence: CASGQGVGKLFF. The CDR3 coding sequence is TGTGCCAGCGGACAGGGAGTCGGAAAACTGTTTTTT.

This chain links TRBV20-1 with TRBJ2-1; D gene unclear. The CDR3 is 11 residues long. Germline V CDR1 and CDR2: DFQATT, SNEGSKA (reference sequence). With 4 bases removed from V and 6 bases from J, the gap between germline ends came to 7 bases. CDR3 loop: CSATQTNEQFF. The CDR3 nucleotides read TGCAGTGCTACGCAGACCAATGAGCAGTTCTTC.